These 16 T cell receptor beta chains were all obtained from the same sample, sequenced in a study of CD8 T cells in ankylosing spondylitis (dated by TCRdb to 2015 to 2018). Library preparation employed 5' RACE. For sequencing, an Illumina HiSeq 2500 was employed. Using fastp at Q25 and MiXCR, TCRdb reprocessed the public reads and kept productive beta chains. Each record represents a unique CDR3 protein, reported with the most common genes and DNA among its rows. Within this sample are 300,000 to 350,000 distinct CDR3 sequences, with under 25% of them counted one time only. The ten top clones hold 3.5% of the sample. The sequenced sample consisted of blood, either unsorted or a sorted T cell fraction (not recorded which). The receptors originated from a female donor with ankylosing spondylitis or in good health (not recorded which).

The chain recombines TRBV20-1 with TRBJ2-1, with D unclear. The V end was cut by 0 bases, the J end by 10 bases, with 13 bases between. Per germline, CDR1 DFQATT and CDR2 SNEGSKA (reference sequence). The CDR3 is 13 residues long. The CDR3 is CSARDHSYREQFF. The CDR3 nucleotides read TGCAGTGCTAGAGATCATAGTTATCGAGAGCAGTTCTTC.

This clonotype occurred many times. The chain carries TRBV6-4 and TRBJ1-5; 8 bases are a match to TRBD1. CDR1 MRHNA and CDR2 SNTAGT come from the germline V gene. The V segment lost 4 bases and the J segment 5 bases; nucleotides outside the gene matches: 1. The CDR3 length is 13 residues. The CDR3, as DNA: TGTGCCAGCAGTGCAGGGGGCCATCAGCCCCAGCATTTT. This encodes CASSAGGHQPQHF.

The gene calls are TRBV20-1 and TRBJ2-1; 11 nucleotides agree with TRBD2. Trimming cost V 0 bases and J 7 bases; bases outside gene matches: 5. Germline CDR1 reads DFQATT; CDR2 reads SNEGSKA (reference sequence). This CDR3 is built from 15 residues. CDR3 nucleotides: TGCAGTGCTAGAGAGGCTAGCGGGAGGTCGAATGAGCAGTTCTTC. This translates into CSAREASGRSNEQFF.

This chain joins TRBV20-1 and TRBJ2-7; D is perhaps TRBD2 (6 bases). Trimming cost V 0 bases and J 6 bases, with 15 bases left between them. This CDR3 region has 14 residues. Germline-derived CDR1 and CDR2 are DFQATT and SNEGSKA (reference sequence). CDR3 in DNA: TGCAGTGCTAGAGATGGCGCTAGCGTCTTCGAGCAGTACTTC. This sequence encodes CSARDGASVFEQYF.

V usage is TRBV12-5 and J usage is TRBJ2-7; D ambiguous. Germline lookup yields CDR1 LGHNT and CDR2 FRNRAP. The V end lost 0 bases, the J end lost 4 bases, and 22 bases lay between the germline ends. The CDR3 has 18 amino acids. The CDR3 sequence: CASGLVPTSPPGPYEQYF. The CDR3 DNA reads TGTGCTAGTGGTTTGGTACCGACCTCACCACCAGGCCCTTACGAGCAGTACTTC.

This clonotype was seen at least ten times. V is TRBV7-9 and J is TRBJ2-1; 7 positions agree with TRBD1. Germline CDR1 and CDR2: SEHNR and FQNEAQ (reference sequence). The junction had 7 bases not matched to a gene; V was cut back by 5 bases and J by 12 bases. The CDR3 runs to 12 residues. CDR3: CASSPTGDLQFF. The DNA for the CDR3 is TGTGCCAGCAGCCCTACAGGGGACCTGCAGTTCTTC.

The table lists this clonotype with a few counts. The rearrangement uses TRBV5-1 and TRBJ1-1; D unclear. CDR3 length equals 15 residues. Trimming left V 4 bases short and J 1 base short, with 14 bases between. Germline V gives CDR1 SGHRS, CDR2 YFSETQ. Here the CDR3 DNA reads TGCGCCAGCAGCCTTACCCAAGACGGGAACACTGAAGCTTTCTTT. Translation: CASSLTQDGNTEAFF.

In this sample, this clonotype turned up many times. The chain couples TRBV5-1 to TRBJ2-1; D unresolved. The CDR3 is 16 amino acids. Germline CDR1 SGHRS, CDR2 YFSETQ. Trimming removed 4 bases at V and 4 bases at J, with 18 bases between. The CDR3 sequence: CASSLAPQRPYNEQFF. CDR3 bases: TGCGCCAGCAGCCTCGCTCCACAGAGACCGTACAATGAGCAGTTCTTC.

There are a few counts of this clonotype. The chain is built from TRBV20-1 and TRBJ1-2; possible D gene TRBD1, 5 bases. CDR3 length equals 14 residues. With 1 base removed from V and 8 bases from J, the gap between germline ends came to 17 bases. Germline CDR1 DFQATT, CDR2 SNEGSKA (reference sequence). In DNA form, the CDR3 reads TGCAGTGCTAGAGTGGGGGGAAATTCTAACGGCTACACCTTC. It yields the protein CSARVGGNSNGYTF.

This sequence joins TRBV6-5 and TRBJ2-7, with D possibly being TRBD2 (6 bases). From germline, CDR1 is MNHEY and CDR2 SVGAGI. This CDR3 region has 14 residues. With 4 bases removed from V and 1 base from J, the gap between germline ends came to 11 bases. CDR3 residues: CASSSPGGSYEQYF. The CDR3 bases are TGTGCCAGCAGTTCCCCCGGGGGATCCTACGAGCAGTACTTC.

V usage is TRBV2 and J usage is TRBJ1-2; 7 bases fit TRBD1. Germline V gene data show CDR1 as SNHLY and CDR2 as FYNNEI. The CDR3 runs to 13 residues. The trim removed 8 bases at V and 4 bases at J, leaving 7 bases unmatched. The CDR3 region has the DNA TGTGCCAGCCGGACGTCAGGGGGCTATGGCTACACCTTC. This gives the protein CASRTSGGYGYTF.

In its sample, this clonotype was seen a few times. The chain uses TRBV15 and TRBJ1-4; D may be TRBD1 (5 bases). Germline values: CDR1 LNHNV, CDR2 YYDKDF (reference sequence). Between the trimmed V and J ends, which lost 5 bases and 3 bases, there was a span of 7 bases. The CDR3 runs to 13 residues. This chain's CDR3 is CATSRGANEKLFF. DNA of the CDR3: TGTGCCACCAGCCGAGGGGCTAATGAAAAACTGTTTTTT. The variable domain in full, completed from reference TRBV15 and TRBJ1-4, reads DAMVIQNPRYQVTQFGKPVTLSCSQTLNHNVMYWYQQKSSQAPKLLFHYYDKDFNNEADTPDNFQSRRPNTSFCFLDIRSPGLGDTAMYLCATSRGANEKLFFGSGTQLSVL.

This clonotype was found many times. The CDR3 region has the DNA TGTGCCAGCACCATGAGCGGGACAGGGGTCGAGCAGTACTTC. It specifies CASTMSGTGVEQYF. The chain carries TRBV12-3 or TRBV12-4 and TRBJ2-7, with 10 bases lining up with TRBD1. The CDR3 is 14 residues long. V lost 7 bases, J lost 6 bases, and 9 bases stayed unmatched.

Ten or more counts support this clonotype. The rearrangement uses TRBV7-2 and TRBJ2-7, with D tentatively TRBD2 (6 bases). CDR1 is SGHTA, CDR2 FQGNSA, per germline. The CDR3 is 15 residues long. V lost 1 base and J lost 3, with 13 bases in between. CDR3 sequence (DNA): TGTGCCAGCAGCTTAGGGGGGGTTAGGAACTACGAGCAGTACTTC. Protein sequence: CASSLGGVRNYEQYF.

V usage is TRBV12-3 or TRBV12-4 and J usage is TRBJ2-1; 13 bases fit TRBD2. V shed 5 bases, J shed 8 bases, and the junction held 12 bases outside the gene matches. The CDR3 extends over 17 amino acids. The CDR3 region has the DNA TGTGCCAGCAGTCACCAACTAGCGGGAGGGCCTATCGATGAGCAGTTCTTC. Protein: CASSHQLAGGPIDEQFF.

The genes are TRBV9 and TRBJ2-1; D may correspond to TRBD1 or TRBD2 (5 bases each). CDR1 and CDR2 (germline): SGDLS, YYNGEE. This CDR3 contains 15 residues. Trimming took off 3 bases at V and 8 bases at J, with 18 bases between the two ends. In DNA form, the CDR3 reads TGTGCCAGCAGCGCCACCGGGACCTCGAGAGATGAGCAGTTCTTC. Encoded protein: CASSATGTSRDEQFF. The whole variable domain, filled in from reference TRBV9 and TRBJ2-1, reads DSGVTQTPKHLITATGQRVTLRCSPRSGDLSVYWYQQSLDQGLQFLIQYYNGEERAKGNILERFSAQQFPDLHSELNLSSLELGDSALYFCASSATGTSRDEQFFGPGTRLTVL.